The T cell receptor beta chain described here comes from a study of neurological immune-mediated disorders. CDR3 length: 14 residues. Trimming removed 4 bases from V and 5 bases from J, with 15 bases in between. CDR1 SGHRS and CDR2 YFSETQ come from the germline V gene. The time point denotes: longitudinal time-point 2. cDNA synthesis was performed by 5'RACE with 10-nucleotide random UMIs. TCRdb passed the 5' RACE reads through MiXCR, listing each CDR3 protein once. Of 80,000 to 100,000 distinct CDR3 sequences listed, about 5.6% are singletons. This clonotype was found many times. The sample comprised PBMCs. The chain links TRBV5-1 to TRBJ2-5; D might be TRBD2 (5 bases). The receptor comes from a woman between 55 and 75 years old with multiple sclerosis. The CDR3 sequence is CASSLSGKGETQYF. CDR3 coding DNA: TGCGCCAGCAGCCTAAGCGGAAAAGGGGAGACCCAGTACTTC.